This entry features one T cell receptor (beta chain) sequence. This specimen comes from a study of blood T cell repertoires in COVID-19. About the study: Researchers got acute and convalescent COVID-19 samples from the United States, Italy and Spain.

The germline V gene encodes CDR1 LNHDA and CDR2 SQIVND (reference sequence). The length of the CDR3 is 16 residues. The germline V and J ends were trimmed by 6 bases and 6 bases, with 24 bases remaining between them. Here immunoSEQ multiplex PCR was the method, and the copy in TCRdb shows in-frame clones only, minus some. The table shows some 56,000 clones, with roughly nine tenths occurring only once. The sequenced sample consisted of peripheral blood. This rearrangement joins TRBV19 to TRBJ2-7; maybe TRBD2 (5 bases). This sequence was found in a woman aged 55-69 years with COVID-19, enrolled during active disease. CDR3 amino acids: CASSPIQQTGLGEQYF. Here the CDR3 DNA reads TGTGCCAGTAGCCCCATCCAGCAGACGGGATTGGGCGAGCAGTACTTC.